The source of this T cell receptor beta chain is a study of blood T cell repertoires in COVID-19. The V end lost 0 bases, the J end lost 11 bases, and 16 bases lay between the germline ends. CDR1 LGHDT and CDR2 YNNKEL come from the germline V gene (reference sequence). This CDR3 is 14 amino acids long. Some clones are missing from TCRdb's copy, which holds only in-frame ones; the method was immunoSEQ multiplex PCR. The data show around 39,000 clones, with around 85% seen just once and about 4.8% held by the top ten. The count of this clone is one. The source is a man aged 35 to 55 with active COVID-19. J is TRBJ1-1 and V is TRBV3-1 (or the pseudogene TRBV3-2); the D gene is possibly TRBD1 (6 bases). Material: peripheral blood. CDR3 region: CASSQDRAGASAFF. CDR3 DNA sequence: TGTGCCAGCAGCCAAGATCGGGCAGGGGCGAGTGCTTTCTTT.